Each of the 28 T cell receptor beta chains below was sequenced from the same sample in a study of T cell changes during pregnancy in multiple sclerosis. Only in-frame clones appear in the TCRdb table, and some are missing; sequencing was by immunoSEQ multiplex PCR. Here the sample spans approximately 100,000 clones, about 94% being singletons. The sequencing here drew on peripheral blood, taken before pregnancy. The receptors were gathered from a female donor with multiple sclerosis, enrolled in a pregnancy study.

V usage is TRBV27 and J usage is TRBJ1-2; TRBD1 agrees at 8 bases. Germline lookup yields CDR1 MNHEY and CDR2 SMNVEV (reference sequence). The V segment lost 2 bases and the J segment 4 bases; nucleotides outside the gene matches: 12. The CDR3 covers 17 residues. The CDR3 region has the DNA TGTGCCAGCAGTTTAGATAGTCCGGACAGGGTAAGCTATGGCTACACCTTC. Its translation: CASSLDSPDRVSYGYTF.

This chain joins TRBV5-1 and TRBJ2-6; 8 bases fit TRBD1. Germline CDR1 and CDR2: SGHRS and YFSETQ. This CDR3 comprises 17 residues. J lost 0 bases, V lost 4 bases, and 6 bases had no gene match. This chain's CDR3 is CASSDGQGRSGANVLTF. The CDR3 region has the DNA TGCGCCAGCAGCGACGGACAGGGACGCTCTGGGGCCAACGTCCTGACTTTC.

The V call is TRBV28, the J call TRBJ1-5, with D perhaps matching TRBD1 (6 bases). Trimming left V 11 bases short and J 0 bases short, with 11 bases between. CDR3 length: 13 residues. In germline, CDR1 is MDHEN, CDR2 SYDVKM. CDR3 residues: CASRQDSNQPQHF. The CDR3 nucleotides read TGTGCCTCCAGACAGGATAGCAATCAGCCCCAGCATTTT.

This chain uses TRBV19 with TRBJ1-4; TRBD1 aligns across 9 bases. Germline V gene data show CDR1 as LNHDA and CDR2 as SQIVND (reference sequence). Losses at the gene ends were 5 bases for V and 7 bases for J; bases not matched to a gene: 5. The CDR3 runs 14 residues. CDR3 region: CASSEQGAREKLFF. The DNA of the CDR3 is TGTGCCAGTAGTGAACAGGGGGCGCGTGAAAAACTGTTTTTT.

This clone occurred a few times. The chain couples TRBV18 to TRBJ1-1, with TRBD1 identical over 7 bases. This CDR3 has 15 residues. Trimming took 3 bases from V and 0 from J; bases not matched to a gene: 4. Germline CDR1 reads KGHSH; CDR2 reads LQKENI. In DNA, the CDR3 is TGTGCCAGCTCACCGCAGGGGGTTATGAACACTGAAGCTTTCTTT. This sequence encodes CASSPQGVMNTEAFF. The full variable domain, its missing parts supplied by reference TRBV18 and TRBJ1-1, is NAGVMQNPRHLVRRRGQEARLRCSPMKGHSHVYWYRQLPEEGLKFMVYLQKENIIDESGMPKERFSAEFPKEGPSILRIQQVVRGDSAAYFCASSPQGVMNTEAFFGQGTRLTVV.

Written as DNA, the CDR3 is TGTGCCAGCAGTTTATGGGGGCATGGCTACACCTTC. Its protein is CASSLWGHGYTF. The rearrangement links TRBV28 to TRBJ1-2; maybe TRBD1 (5 bases). V was trimmed by 0 bases and J by 6 bases, leaving 5 bases between them. Germline V CDR1 and CDR2: MDHEN, SYDVKM. CDR3 size: 12 residues.

This chain uses TRBV11-2 with TRBJ2-1, with D tentatively TRBD2 (6 bases). Germline values: CDR1 SGHAT, CDR2 FQNNGV. The V end lost 7 bases, the J end lost 10 bases, and 17 bases lay between the germline ends. The CDR3 loop spans 13 amino acids. CDR3 residues: CASTTKLGGEQFF. Here the CDR3 DNA reads TGTGCCAGCACCACAAAACTAGGAGGGGAGCAGTTCTTC. Supplemented by reference TRBV11-2 and TRBJ2-1, the full variable domain reads EAGVAQSPRYKIIEKRQSVAFWCNPISGHATLYWYQQILGQGPKLLIQFQNNGVVDDSQLPKDRFSAERLKGVDSTLKIQPAKLEDSAVYLCASTTKLGGEQFFGPGTRLTVL.

The chain links TRBV9 to TRBJ2-2; 9 nucleotides align to TRBD2. Germline assignment: CDR1 SGDLS and CDR2 YYNGEE. This CDR3 is 17 amino acids long. The V and J ends lost 0 bases and 2 bases, in that order; junction bases with no gene match: 5. CDR3 DNA sequence: TGTGCCAGCAGCGTAGGGGGACTAGCTCTAAACACCGGGGAGCTGTTTTTT. It specifies CASSVGGLALNTGELFF.

This rearrangement joins TRBV2 to TRBJ2-7; no reliable D call. Trimming took off 4 bases at V and 0 bases at J, with 10 bases between the two ends. The germline gives CDR1 SNHLY, CDR2 FYNNEI. There are 14 residues in the CDR3. The CDR3 sequence: CASSGAPSSYEQYF. The CDR3 coding sequence is TGTGCCAGCAGTGGGGCTCCGAGCTCCTACGAGCAGTACTTC.

The chain uses TRBV9 and TRBJ1-1; 9 bases agree with TRBD1. The junction had 7 bases not matched to a gene; V was cut back by 4 bases and J by 6 bases. CDR3 length: 14 residues. Germline CDR1 SGDLS, CDR2 YYNGEE. The DNA of the CDR3 is TGTGCCAGCAGCATGACAGGGGGAGGCGCTGAAGCTTTCTTT. Its protein is CASSMTGGGAEAFF.

V is TRBV5-4 and J is TRBJ2-5; D is possibly TRBD2 (6 bases). The V gene lost 4 bases and the J gene lost 0 bases, with 16 bases spanning the gap. The CDR3 covers 16 residues. Germline loops: CDR1 SGHNT, CDR2 YYREEE (reference sequence). CDR3 residues: CASSNPGRGNQETQYF. CDR3 DNA: TGTGCCAGCAGCAACCCAGGACGGGGGAACCAAGAGACCCAGTACTTC.

The J gene is TRBJ1-2, the V gene TRBV29-1; D unclear. CDR1 is SQVTM and CDR2 is ANQGSEA in the germline V gene. Trimming shortened V by 4 bases and J by 4 bases, and 19 bases separated the two germline ends. The CDR3 is 15 residues long. The CDR3, as DNA: TGCAGCGTTGGGGCAGCGGGTAGGGTCGGCTATGGCTACACCTTC. It codes for CSVGAAGRVGYGYTF.

This rearrangement joins TRBV6-5 to TRBJ2-5; tentative D call: TRBD1 (6 bases). From germline, CDR1 is MNHEY and CDR2 SVGAGI. There are 16 residues in the CDR3. V shed 0 bases and J shed 5 bases, with 16 bases lying between them. The CDR3 region is CASSYSGATRGETQYF. Here the CDR3 DNA reads TGTGCCAGCAGTTACTCGGGGGCCACAAGAGGGGAGACCCAGTACTTC.

The chain is built from TRBV29-1 and TRBJ2-5; the match to TRBD1 covers 7 bases. Germline CDR1 SQVTM, CDR2 ANQGSEA. The CDR3 is made up of 13 amino acids. With 3 bases clipped from V and 4 bases from J, the junction kept 5 bases outside the gene matches. The CDR3 region is CSVDLGGLETQYF. CDR3 nucleotides: TGCAGCGTTGACTTAGGGGGCTTAGAGACCCAGTACTTC.

V is TRBV19 and J is TRBJ1-2, with 7 bases fitting TRBD1. J lost 8 bases, V lost 4 bases, and 7 bases had no gene match. This CDR3 spans 13 amino acids. CDR1 LNHDA and CDR2 SQIVND come from the germline V gene (reference sequence). The CDR3 is CASSNWTGDGYTF. The DNA of the CDR3 is TGTGCCAGTAGTAACTGGACAGGTGACGGCTACACCTTC.

This rearrangement joins TRBV7-9 to TRBJ2-7; TRBD2 is a possible D gene (6 bases). V lost 0 bases to trimming and J lost 4 bases, with 7 bases between them. Germline values: CDR1 SEHNR, CDR2 FQNEAQ (reference sequence). This CDR3 is 13 amino acids long. CDR3 in amino acids: CASSLAGGYEQYF. In nucleotides, the CDR3 is TGTGCCAGCAGCTTAGCGGGAGGATACGAGCAGTACTTC.

The V and J genes are TRBV5-5 and TRBJ2-7, with D possibly TRBD2 on 6 matching bases. Germline CDR1 reads SGHKS; CDR2 reads YYEKEE (reference sequence). The V end lost 1 base, the J end lost 5 bases, and 7 bases lay between the germline ends. This CDR3 has 12 amino acids. The CDR3 here is CASSLTGDEQYF. The CDR3 nucleotides are TGTGCCAGCAGCTTGACGGGGGACGAGCAGTACTTC.

This chain links TRBV4-1 with TRBJ2-2; D is perhaps TRBD1 (6 bases). With 7 bases removed from V and 1 base from J, the gap between germline ends came to 13 bases. CDR1 is MGHRA and CDR2 is YSYEKL in the germline V gene. CDR3 length equals 15 residues. The CDR3 region is CASTPGQGNTGELFF. The CDR3 bases are TGCGCCAGCACCCCGGGACAAGGGAACACCGGGGAGCTGTTTTTT.

The chain links TRBV28 to TRBJ2-7; 8 bases agree with TRBD2. V gave up 3 bases and J gave up 3 bases; unmatched junction bases: 10. The CDR3 totals 16 residues. The germline gives CDR1 MDHEN, CDR2 SYDVKM. CDR3 DNA sequence: TGTGCCAGCAGTTTTCGGGGGGGACGGGGGCTCTACGAGCAGTACTTC. Its protein is CASSFRGGRGLYEQYF.

This clone was seen a single time. The rearrangement links TRBV5-8 to TRBJ2-7, with D possibly being TRBD1 (5 bases). V gave up 0 bases and J gave up 2 bases, with 9 bases separating them. This CDR3 contains 14 residues. Germline loops: CDR1 SGHTS, CDR2 YDEGEE. In DNA, the CDR3 is TGTGCCAGCAGCTTGGGACAGCTCCCCTACGAGCAGTACTTC. Translation gives CASSLGQLPYEQYF.

The chain joins TRBV7-9 to TRBJ2-1; TRBD1 agrees at 7 bases. The trim removed 5 bases at V and 0 bases at J, leaving 10 bases unmatched. Germline assignment: CDR1 SEHNR and CDR2 FQNEAQ (reference sequence). The CDR3 has 17 amino acids. Here the CDR3 reads CASSPERGPNSYNEQFF. The CDR3 DNA follows: TGTGCCAGCAGCCCCGAAAGGGGGCCGAACTCCTACAATGAGCAGTTCTTC.

The chain joins TRBV2 to TRBJ2-1, with D perhaps TRBD2 (5 bases). This CDR3 region has 15 residues. The germline gives CDR1 SNHLY, CDR2 FYNNEI. The V gene lost 11 bases and the J gene lost 8 bases, with 25 bases spanning the gap. The CDR3 nucleotides are TGTGCCGCACTGCCGGCTAGCCCTCAGGAGGATGAGCAGTTCTTC. Amino acids: CAALPASPQEDEQFF.

This clone showed up just a few times. J is TRBJ2-2 and V is TRBV5-1, with 13 bases that match TRBD2. This CDR3 is 17 amino acids long. Trimming at V came to 4 bases and at J to 6 bases, leaving 9 bases not matched to a gene. Germline lookup yields CDR1 SGHRS and CDR2 YFSETQ. The CDR3 region has the DNA TGCGCCAGCAGCCCCGGACTAGCGGGAGCGGGGTCCGGGGAGCTGTTTTTT. Its translation: CASSPGLAGAGSGELFF.

This chain joins TRBV9 and TRBJ1-5; TRBD1 agrees at 7 bases. The CDR3 spans 15 residues. The V gene's germline CDR1 is SGDLS and CDR2 YYNGEE. Trimming at V came to 0 bases and at J to 2 bases, leaving 2 bases not matched to a gene. CDR3 sequence (DNA): TGTGCCAGCAGCGTAGGGGACAGCCGCAATCAGCCCCAGCATTTT. It yields the protein CASSVGDSRNQPQHF.

CDR3 residues: CASSWTGGYEQYF. CDR3 DNA: TGTGCCAGCAGCTGGACAGGGGGATACGAGCAGTACTTC. The chain has TRBV6-5 and TRBJ2-7; 10 bases are a match to TRBD1. There are 13 residues in the CDR3. The V gene's germline CDR1 is MNHEY and CDR2 SVGAGI. After removal of 6 bases from V and 4 bases from J, the junction contained 3 bases not matched to a gene.

This chain links TRBV29-1 with TRBJ1-4; 7 bases match TRBD1. The CDR3 loop spans 13 amino acids. With V trimmed by 5 bases and J by 3 bases, 3 bases remained unmatched. CDR1 and CDR2 from the germline V gene are SQVTM and ANQGSEA. The CDR3 nucleotides read TGCAGCGTTATCCAGGGGGCTAATGAAAAACTGTTTTTT. It encodes CSVIQGANEKLFF. The whole variable domain, filled in from reference TRBV29-1 and TRBJ1-4, reads SAVISQKPSRDICQRGTSLTIQCQVDSQVTMMFWYRQQPGQSLTLIATANQGSEATYESGFVIDKFPISRPNLTFSTLTVSNMSPEDSSIYLCSVIQGANEKLFFGSGTQLSVL.

The chain combines TRBV7-9 with TRBJ1-1; D gene ambiguous. The germline CDR1 and CDR2 sequences are SEHNR and FQNEAQ (reference sequence). The CDR3 is 12 residues long. V was trimmed by 5 bases and J by 4 bases, leaving 8 bases between them. CDR3: CASSVGSTEAFF. The CDR3 nucleotides are TGTGCCAGCAGCGTTGGGAGCACTGAAGCTTTCTTT.

The J gene is TRBJ2-7, the V gene TRBV27; 11 bases align to TRBD2. CDR1 is MNHEY and CDR2 is SMNVEV in the germline V gene (reference sequence). The trim removed 3 bases at V and 5 bases at J, leaving 9 bases unmatched. This CDR3 comprises 16 residues. The CDR3 DNA follows: TGTGCCAGCAGTTTTGGTCTAGCGGGAGGTACGGACGAGCAGTACTTC. Amino acid sequence: CASSFGLAGGTDEQYF.